This TCR beta chain was observed in a study of radiation and T cells in renal cell carcinoma. Broader study findings: Pretreatment tumor biopsies were lacking, so baseline clonotypes are unknown. From baseline, blood top tumor clonotypes peaked at 2 weeks post-radiation.

Profiled with immunoSEQ multiplex PCR; TCRdb holds only in-frame clones, not every one. The sample consists of roughly 130,000 clones, approximately 78% of them appearing once. As for this clone: Its antigen is not identified.

Stated time point: blood 2 weeks post-SBRT. The treatment was: 15 Gy SBRT to primary tumor, nephrectomy 4 weeks later. The material was blood, obtained from a patient whose treatment included radiotherapy and nephrectomy. The source of this sequence is an older woman with renal cell carcinoma.

The CDR3 is CASSMNPYYEQYF. CDR3 DNA: TGTGCCAGTAGTATGAATCCGTACTACGAGCAGTACTTC. The chain uses TRBV19 and TRBJ2-7, with D unclear. Between the trimmed V and J ends, which lost 3 bases and 3 bases, there was a span of 9 bases. Germline CDR1 reads LNHDA; CDR2 reads SQIVND (reference sequence). The CDR3 is 13 residues long.